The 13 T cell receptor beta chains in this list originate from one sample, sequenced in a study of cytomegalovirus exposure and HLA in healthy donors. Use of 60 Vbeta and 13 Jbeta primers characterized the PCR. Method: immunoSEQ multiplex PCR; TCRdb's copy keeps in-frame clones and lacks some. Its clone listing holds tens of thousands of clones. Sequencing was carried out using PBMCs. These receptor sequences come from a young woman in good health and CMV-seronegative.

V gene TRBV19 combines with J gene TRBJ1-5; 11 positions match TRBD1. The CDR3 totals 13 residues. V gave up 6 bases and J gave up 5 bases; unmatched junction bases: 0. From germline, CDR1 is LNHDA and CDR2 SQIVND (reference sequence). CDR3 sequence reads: CASRGQGDQPQHF. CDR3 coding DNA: TGTGCCAGTAGGGGACAGGGGGATCAGCCCCAGCATTTT.

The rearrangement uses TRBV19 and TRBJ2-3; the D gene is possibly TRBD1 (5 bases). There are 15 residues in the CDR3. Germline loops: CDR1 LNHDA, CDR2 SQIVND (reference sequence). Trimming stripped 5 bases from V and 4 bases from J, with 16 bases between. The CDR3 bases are TGTGCCAGTAGTCCCAGGGAAACCCCGGCAGATACGCAGTATTTT. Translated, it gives CASSPRETPADTQYF.

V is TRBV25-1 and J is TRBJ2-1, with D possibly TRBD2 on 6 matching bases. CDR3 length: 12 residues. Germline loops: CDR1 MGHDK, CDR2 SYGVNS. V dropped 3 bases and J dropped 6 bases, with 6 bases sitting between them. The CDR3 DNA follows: TGTGCCAGCAGTGAGGGAGGCAATGAGCAGTTCTTC. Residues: CASSEGGNEQFF.

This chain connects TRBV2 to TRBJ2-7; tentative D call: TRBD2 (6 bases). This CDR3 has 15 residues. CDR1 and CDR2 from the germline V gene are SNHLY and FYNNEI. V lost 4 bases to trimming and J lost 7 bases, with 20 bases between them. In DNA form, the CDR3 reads TGTGCCAGCAGTGCCGATTCTATCTCGGGGGATGAGCAGTACTTC. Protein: CASSADSISGDEQYF.

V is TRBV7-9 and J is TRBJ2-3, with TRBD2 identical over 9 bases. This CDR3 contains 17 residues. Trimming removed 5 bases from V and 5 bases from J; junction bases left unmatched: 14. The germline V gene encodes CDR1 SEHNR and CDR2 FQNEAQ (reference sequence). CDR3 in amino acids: CASSPLGGRAILDTQYF. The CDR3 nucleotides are TGTGCCAGCAGCCCCCTGGGCGGGAGGGCCATTCTAGATACGCAGTATTTT.

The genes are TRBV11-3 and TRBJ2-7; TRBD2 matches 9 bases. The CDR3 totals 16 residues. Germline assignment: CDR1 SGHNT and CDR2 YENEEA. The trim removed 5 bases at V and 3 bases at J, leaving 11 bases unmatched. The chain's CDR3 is CASSLTLRLADYEQYF. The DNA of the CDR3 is TGTGCCAGCAGCCTGACCCTTCGACTAGCGGACTACGAGCAGTACTTC.

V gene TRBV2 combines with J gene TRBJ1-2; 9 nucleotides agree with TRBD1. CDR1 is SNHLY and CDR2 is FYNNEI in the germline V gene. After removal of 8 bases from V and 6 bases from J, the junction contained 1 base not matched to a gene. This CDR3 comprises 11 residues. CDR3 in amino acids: CASRQGDGYTF. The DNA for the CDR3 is TGTGCCAGCCGACAGGGGGATGGCTACACCTTC. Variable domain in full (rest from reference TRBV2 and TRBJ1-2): EPEVTQTPSHQVTQMGQEVILRCVPISNHLYFYWYRQILGQKVEFLVSFYNNEISEKSEIFDDQFSVERPDGSNFTLKIRSTKLEDSAMYFCASRQGDGYTFGSGTRLTVV.

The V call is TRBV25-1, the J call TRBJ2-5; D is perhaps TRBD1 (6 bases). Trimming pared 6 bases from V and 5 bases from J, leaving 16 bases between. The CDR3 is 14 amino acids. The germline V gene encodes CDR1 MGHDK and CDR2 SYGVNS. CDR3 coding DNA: TGTGCCAGCAGCCCCGCGAAGGGGGTGGAGACCCAGTACTTC. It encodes CASSPAKGVETQYF.

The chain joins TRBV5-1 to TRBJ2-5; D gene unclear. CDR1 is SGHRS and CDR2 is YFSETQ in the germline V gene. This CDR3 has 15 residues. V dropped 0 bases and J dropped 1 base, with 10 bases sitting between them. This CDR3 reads CASSLVSESQETQYF. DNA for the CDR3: TGCGCCAGCAGCTTGGTGTCAGAATCCCAAGAGACCCAGTACTTC.

The CDR3 protein is CAWSVSWPYQETQYF. DNA for the CDR3: TGTGCCTGGAGTGTGTCATGGCCGTACCAAGAGACCCAGTACTTC. The chain carries TRBV30 and TRBJ2-5; the D is unclear. V was pared by 0 bases and J by 0 bases, with 11 bases between. In germline, CDR1 is GTSNPN, CDR2 SVGIG (reference sequence). The CDR3 spans 15 residues.

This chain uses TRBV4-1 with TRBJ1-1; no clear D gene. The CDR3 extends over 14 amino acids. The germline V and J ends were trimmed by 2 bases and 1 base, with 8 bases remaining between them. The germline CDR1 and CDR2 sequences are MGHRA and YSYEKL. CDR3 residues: CASSQFWQNTEAFF. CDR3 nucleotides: TGCGCCAGCAGCCAATTCTGGCAGAACACTGAAGCTTTCTTT.

CDR3 in DNA: TGTGCCAGCAGTGGAGATGTGGGCGGAGGTCGCGGCTACACCTTC. Translation: CASSGDVGGGRGYTF. V is TRBV2 and J is TRBJ1-2; D ambiguous. The germline V and J ends were trimmed by 4 bases and 8 bases, with 20 bases remaining between them. Germline V gene lookup returns CDR1 SNHLY and CDR2 FYNNEI. The CDR3 length is 15 residues. The variable domain in full, completed from reference TRBV2 and TRBJ1-2, reads EPEVTQTPSHQVTQMGQEVILRCVPISNHLYFYWYRQILGQKVEFLVSFYNNEISEKSEIFDDQFSVERPDGSNFTLKIRSTKLEDSAMYFCASSGDVGGGRGYTFGSGTRLTVV.

CDR3 residues: CSARDLTLAETQYF. CDR3 nucleotide sequence: TGCAGCGCACGAGATTTGACTCTTGCCGAGACCCAGTACTTC. The chain carries TRBV29-1 and TRBJ2-5, with D uncertain. Between the trimmed V and J ends, which lost 7 bases and 5 bases, there was a span of 20 bases. The CDR3 sequence is 14 residues long. Germline values: CDR1 SQVTM, CDR2 ANQGSEA.